The present entry profiles one T cell receptor beta chain with its context. Its target is unknown. This record belongs to a study of CD8 T cells in ankylosing spondylitis. Via MiXCR, TCRdb re-called the 5' RACE reads, giving one row per CDR3 protein. Here the sample spans 300,000 to 400,000 distinct CDR3 sequences, about 15% being singletons. Germline lookup yields CDR1 WNHNN and CDR2 SYGVQD (reference sequence). Trimming removed 4 bases from V and 4 bases from J, with 14 bases in between. This CDR3 region has 15 residues. Study observations and caveats: Researchers reportedly found disease-linked clones significantly enriched in matched ankylosing spondylitis synovial fluid.

Sample: blood, either unsorted or a sorted T cell fraction (not recorded which). The chain employs TRBV10-1 and TRBJ2-1, with D perhaps TRBD2 (6 bases). The TCR sequence derives from a male donor with ankylosing spondylitis or in good health (not recorded which). CDR3 residues: CASSAGTQGYNEQFF. In DNA form, the CDR3 reads TGCGCCAGCAGTGCCGGGACTCAAGGGTACAATGAGCAGTTCTTC.